This record covers a single TCR beta chain. Here immunoSEQ multiplex PCR was the method, and the copy in TCRdb shows in-frame clones only, minus some. Of 1,500,000 or so clones in the sample, 98% to 99% were seen once. The CDR3 runs to 16 residues. The junction had 10 bases not matched to a gene; V was cut back by 5 bases and J by 2 bases. Per the germline V gene, CDR1 is SSHAT and CDR2 is FNYEAQ (reference sequence). The data belong to a study of shared clonotypes between healthy human individuals. The sample consisted of naive CD4+ T cells sorted from blood. Subset of the sample: CD45RA+ positively selected. The chain combines TRBV7-7 with TRBJ2-5, with 8 bases matching TRBD2. The sequence derives from a man aged 25 to 45 in good health. The CDR3 nucleotides read TGTGCCAGCAGCCGCCGGATCGCGGGGGGACAAGAGACCCAGTACTTC. Translated, it gives CASSRRIAGGQETQYF.